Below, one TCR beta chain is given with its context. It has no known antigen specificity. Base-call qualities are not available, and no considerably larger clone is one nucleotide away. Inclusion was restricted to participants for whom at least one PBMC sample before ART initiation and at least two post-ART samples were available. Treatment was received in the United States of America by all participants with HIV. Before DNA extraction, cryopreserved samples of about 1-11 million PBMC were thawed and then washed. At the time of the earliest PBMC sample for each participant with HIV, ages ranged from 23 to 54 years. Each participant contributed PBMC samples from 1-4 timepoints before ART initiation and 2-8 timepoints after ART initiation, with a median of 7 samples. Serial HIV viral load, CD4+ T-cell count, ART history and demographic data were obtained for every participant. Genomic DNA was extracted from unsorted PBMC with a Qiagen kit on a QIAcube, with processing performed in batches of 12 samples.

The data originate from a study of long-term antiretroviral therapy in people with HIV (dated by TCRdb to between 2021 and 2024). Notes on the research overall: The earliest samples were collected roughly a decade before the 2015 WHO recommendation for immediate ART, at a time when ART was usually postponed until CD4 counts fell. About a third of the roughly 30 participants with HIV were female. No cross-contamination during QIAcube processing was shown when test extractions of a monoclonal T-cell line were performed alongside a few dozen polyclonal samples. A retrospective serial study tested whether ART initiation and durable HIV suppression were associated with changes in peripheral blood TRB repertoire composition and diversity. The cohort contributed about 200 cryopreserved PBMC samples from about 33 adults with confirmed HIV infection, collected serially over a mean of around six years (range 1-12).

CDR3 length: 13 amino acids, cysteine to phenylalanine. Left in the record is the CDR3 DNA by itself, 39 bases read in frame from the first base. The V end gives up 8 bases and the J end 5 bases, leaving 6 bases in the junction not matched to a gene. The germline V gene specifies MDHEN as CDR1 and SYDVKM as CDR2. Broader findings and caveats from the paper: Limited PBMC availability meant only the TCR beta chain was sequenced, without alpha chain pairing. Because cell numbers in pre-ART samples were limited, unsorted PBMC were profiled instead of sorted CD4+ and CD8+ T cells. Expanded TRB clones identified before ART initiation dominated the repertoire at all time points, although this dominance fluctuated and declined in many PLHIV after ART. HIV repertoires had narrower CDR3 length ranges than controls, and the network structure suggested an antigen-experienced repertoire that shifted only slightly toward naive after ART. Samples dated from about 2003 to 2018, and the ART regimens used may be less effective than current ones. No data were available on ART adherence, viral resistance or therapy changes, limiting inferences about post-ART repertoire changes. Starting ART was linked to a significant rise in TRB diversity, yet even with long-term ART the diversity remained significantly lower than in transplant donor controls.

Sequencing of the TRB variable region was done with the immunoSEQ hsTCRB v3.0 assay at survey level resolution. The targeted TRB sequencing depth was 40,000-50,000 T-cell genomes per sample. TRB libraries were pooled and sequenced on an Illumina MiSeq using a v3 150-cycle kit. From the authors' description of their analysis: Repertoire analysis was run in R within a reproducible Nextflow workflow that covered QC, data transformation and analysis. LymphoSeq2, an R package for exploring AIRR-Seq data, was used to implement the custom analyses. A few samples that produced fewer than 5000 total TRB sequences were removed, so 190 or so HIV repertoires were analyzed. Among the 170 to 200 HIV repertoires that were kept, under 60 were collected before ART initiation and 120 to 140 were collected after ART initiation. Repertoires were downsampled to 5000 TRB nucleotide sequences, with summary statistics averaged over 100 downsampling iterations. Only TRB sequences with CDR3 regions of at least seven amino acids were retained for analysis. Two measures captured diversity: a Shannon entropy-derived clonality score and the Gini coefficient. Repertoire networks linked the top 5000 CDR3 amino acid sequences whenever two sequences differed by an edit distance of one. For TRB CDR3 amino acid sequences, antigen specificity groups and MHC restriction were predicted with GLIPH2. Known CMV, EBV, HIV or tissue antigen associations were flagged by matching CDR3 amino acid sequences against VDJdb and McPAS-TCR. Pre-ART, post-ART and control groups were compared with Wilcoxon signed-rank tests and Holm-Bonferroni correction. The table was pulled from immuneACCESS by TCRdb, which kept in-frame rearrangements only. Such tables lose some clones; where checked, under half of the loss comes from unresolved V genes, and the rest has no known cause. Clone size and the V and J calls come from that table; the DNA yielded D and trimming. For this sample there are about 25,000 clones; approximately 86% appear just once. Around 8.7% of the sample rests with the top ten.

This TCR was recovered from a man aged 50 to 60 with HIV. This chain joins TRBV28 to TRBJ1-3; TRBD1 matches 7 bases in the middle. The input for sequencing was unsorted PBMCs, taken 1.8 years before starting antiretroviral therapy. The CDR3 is CASLGGARNTIYF. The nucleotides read TGTGCCAGCCTAGGGGGCGCAAGAAACACCATATATTTT.